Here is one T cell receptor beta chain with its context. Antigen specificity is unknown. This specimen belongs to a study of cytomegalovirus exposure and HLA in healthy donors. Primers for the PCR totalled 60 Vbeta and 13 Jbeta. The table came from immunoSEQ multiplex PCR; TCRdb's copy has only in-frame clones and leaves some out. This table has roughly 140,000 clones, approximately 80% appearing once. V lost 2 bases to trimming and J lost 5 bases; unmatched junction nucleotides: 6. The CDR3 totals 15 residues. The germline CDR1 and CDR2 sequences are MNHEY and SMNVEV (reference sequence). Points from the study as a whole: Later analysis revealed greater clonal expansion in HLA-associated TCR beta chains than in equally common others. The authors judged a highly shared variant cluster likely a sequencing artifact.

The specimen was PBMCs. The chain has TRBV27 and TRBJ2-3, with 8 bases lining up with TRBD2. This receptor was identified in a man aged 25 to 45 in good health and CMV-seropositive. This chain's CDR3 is CASSLLGTRGDTQYF. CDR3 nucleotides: TGTGCCAGCAGTTTACTGGGGACTAGAGGAGATACGCAGTATTTT.